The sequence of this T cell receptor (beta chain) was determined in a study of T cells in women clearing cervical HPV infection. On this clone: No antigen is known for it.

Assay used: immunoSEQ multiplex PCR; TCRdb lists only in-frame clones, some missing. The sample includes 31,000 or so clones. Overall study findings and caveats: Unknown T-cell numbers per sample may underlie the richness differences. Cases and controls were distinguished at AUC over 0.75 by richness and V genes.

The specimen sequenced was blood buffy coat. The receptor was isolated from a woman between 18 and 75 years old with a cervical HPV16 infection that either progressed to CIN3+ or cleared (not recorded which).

CDR3 sequence reads: CASSLQGSADTQYF. The covered CDR3 bases are TGCGCCAGCAGCTTACAGGGTAGCGCAGATACG. The gene calls are TRBV5-1 and TRBJ2-3; D possibly corresponds to TRBD1 (6 bases). The read gets to within 3 residues of the CDR3 end, and the germline J gene fills in the rest. The V gene lost 2 bases and the J gene lost 4 bases, with 11 bases spanning the gap. The CDR3 loop spans 14 amino acids. Germline loops: CDR1 SGHRS, CDR2 YFSETQ.